This T cell receptor (beta chain) was captured in a study of tumor-infiltrating lymphocytes in primary liver carcinoma. The CDR3 loop spans 14 amino acids. V dropped 4 bases and J dropped 3 bases, with 11 bases sitting between them. Germline lookup yields CDR1 MDHEN and CDR2 SYDVKM. Synthesis of TCR beta cDNA was carried out from 450 to 650 ng total RNA with a constant-region primer. The TCR beta library was amplified through three nested multiplex PCR rounds in a modified ARM-PCR procedure. The first two PCR rounds used TRBV1-TRBV30 primers with a Cbeta primer, 9 to 11 cycles each. TCRdb ran MiXCR on the multiplex PCR reads and lists one entry per CDR3 protein. The sample lists around 330,000 distinct CDR3 sequences; approximately 60% were seen once. On this clonotype itself: Its antigen is as yet unknown.

Study-level findings and limits: Tumors had a top-250-clone fraction that was significantly higher than blood (p = 0.039). Because of bulk unsorted sampling, CD4+ and CD8+ repertoires were not subjected to comparison.

Germline DNA was also extracted, and blood RNA was taken from unsorted whole blood. This TCR was recovered from a middle-aged man with primary liver carcinoma and hepatitis B virus infection. The specimen sequenced was peripheral blood. The rearrangement joins TRBV28 to TRBJ2-3; tentative D call: TRBD1 (6 bases). CDR3 nucleotide sequence: TGTGCCAGCAGTTCCCCTACAGGGACAGATACGCAGTATTTT. Its protein is CASSSPTGTDTQYF.